These 29 T cell receptor beta chains originate from one sample sequenced in a study of blood T cell repertoires in COVID-19. Measured with immunoSEQ multiplex PCR; TCRdb has only the in-frame clones, and not every one. Of tens of thousands of clones listed, around 85% are singletons. The sequencing sample was made of peripheral blood. These receptor sequences come from a human donor in a cohort sampled during active COVID-19.

Regarding this clone: Within the sample, other DNA sequences also encode this same CDR3. The chain has TRBV6-5 and TRBJ2-7; possible D gene TRBD1, 6 bases. The CDR3 is 13 residues long. Germline V gene data show CDR1 as MNHEY and CDR2 as SVGAGI. Trimming took off 5 bases at V and 1 base at J, with 9 bases between the two ends. The DNA for the CDR3 is TGTGCCAGCAGTCCGGACAGTTCCTACGAGCAGTACTTC. Translation: CASSPDSSYEQYF.

The genes are TRBV5-1 and TRBJ1-5, with D perhaps TRBD1 (6 bases). The V and J ends lost 0 bases and 5 bases respectively, with 9 bases between them. This CDR3 is built from 14 residues. Germline CDR1 SGHRS, CDR2 YFSETQ. The CDR3, as DNA: TGCGCCAGCAGCTTGGATAACAGGGATCAGCCCCAGCATTTT. As protein: CASSLDNRDQPQHF. Supplemented by reference TRBV5-1 and TRBJ1-5, the full variable domain reads KAGVTQTPRYLIKTRGQQVTLSCSPISGHRSVSWYQQTPGQGLQFLFEYFSETQRNKGNFPGRFSGRQFSNSRSEMNVSTLELGDSALYLCASSLDNRDQPQHFGDGTRLSIL.

This chain links TRBV7-2 with TRBJ1-2; the D gene is possibly TRBD1 (5 bases). CDR3 length: 14 amino acids. The V gene's germline CDR1 is SGHTA and CDR2 FQGNSA. V lost 4 bases and J lost 5, with 14 bases in between. CDR3 in DNA: TGTGCCAGCAGCTCCCCACCTCAGGGTTATGGCTACACCTTC. Translation gives CASSSPPQGYGYTF.

This chain links TRBV6-2 or TRBV6-3 with TRBJ2-7, with 9 bases lining up with TRBD1. The V gene's germline CDR1 is MNHEY and CDR2 SVGEGT. The CDR3 has 13 amino acids. Unmatched junction bases numbered 3, after V lost 5 bases and J lost 4 bases. The CDR3 DNA reads TGTGCCAGCAGTATGACAGGGGGATACGAGCAGTACTTC. Amino acids: CASSMTGGYEQYF.

The chain couples TRBV19 to TRBJ1-5; the D gene is possibly TRBD1 (5 bases). The CDR3 has 13 amino acids. Trimming stripped 5 bases from V and 4 bases from J, with 9 bases between. Germline V gives CDR1 LNHDA, CDR2 SQIVND (reference sequence). This CDR3 reads CASSLGANQPQHF. The CDR3 DNA is TGTGCCAGTAGTCTAGGGGCTAATCAGCCCCAGCATTTT.

The genes are TRBV6-6 and TRBJ1-5, with 7 bases aligning to TRBD1. The CDR3 spans 13 residues. Germline CDR1 reads MNHNY; CDR2 reads SVGAGI (reference sequence). J was trimmed by 5 bases and V by 4 bases; bases with no gene match: 2. CDR3: CASSLDRDQPQHF. The CDR3 coding sequence is TGTGCCAGCAGTTTAGACAGGGATCAGCCCCAGCATTTT.

V is TRBV19 and J is TRBJ2-2; tentative D call: TRBD1 (7 bases). The germline V and J ends were trimmed by 3 bases and 3 bases, with 11 bases remaining between them. This CDR3 is built from 15 residues. Germline CDR1 is LNHDA and CDR2 is SQIVND (reference sequence). The CDR3 sequence is CASSMQGGYTGELFF. The CDR3 DNA is TGTGCCAGTAGTATGCAGGGGGGATACACCGGGGAGCTGTTTTTT.

This clone was counted a single time. This CDR3 reads CASSNNRDKAGYTF. The CDR3 DNA reads as TGTGCCAGCAGCAATAATAGGGACAAGGCGGGCTACACCTTC. The chain carries TRBV21-1 and TRBJ1-2; the D segment call TRBD1 is taken from the table without a DNA check. TRBV21-1 is recorded as a pseudogene. The CDR3 runs 14 residues.

CDR3 nucleotides: TGTGCCAGCAGCATGCCCTCTGAGAATTCACCCCTCCACTTT. It encodes CASSMPSENSPLHF. The V and J genes are TRBV5-5 and TRBJ1-6; D is ambiguous. This CDR3 comprises 14 residues. The germline V gene encodes CDR1 SGHKS and CDR2 YYEKEE (reference sequence). The V end lost 4 bases, the J end lost 7 bases, and 12 bases lay between the germline ends.

V is TRBV9 and J is TRBJ2-2, with 8 nucleotides matching TRBD2. This CDR3 is 14 amino acids long. Germline V gene sequence: CDR1 SGDLS, CDR2 YYNGEE. With V trimmed by 3 bases and J by 6 bases, 4 bases remained unmatched. CDR3: CASSAGTSAGELFF. In nucleotides, the CDR3 is TGTGCCAGCAGCGCCGGGACTAGTGCCGGGGAGCTGTTTTTT.

In nucleotides, the CDR3 is TGTGCCAGCAGCCTAGACAGGGTTTTCAGCTCCTACGAGCAGTACTTC. This translates into CASSLDRVFSSYEQYF. The rearrangement uses TRBV5-4 and TRBJ2-7; 7 nucleotides agree with TRBD1. Per germline, CDR1 SGHNT and CDR2 YYREEE (reference sequence). Unmatched junction bases numbered 10, after V lost 4 bases and J lost 0 bases. This CDR3 has 16 amino acids. Complete variable domain (other parts from reference TRBV5-4 and TRBJ2-7): ETGVTQSPTHLIKTRGQQVTLRCSSQSGHNTVSWYQQALGQGPQFIFQYYREEENGRGNFPPRFSGLQFPNYSSELNVNALELDDSALYLCASSLDRVFSSYEQYFGPGTRLTVT.

The V call is TRBV19, the J call TRBJ1-2; 9 nucleotides line up with TRBD1. Trimming removed 7 bases from V and 8 bases from J; junction bases left unmatched: 11. The CDR3 has 14 residues. Germline V gene lookup returns CDR1 LNHDA and CDR2 SQIVND (reference sequence). The CDR3 nucleotides are TGTGCCAGTACTCCGGACAGGGGACCTATGGGCTACACCTTC. It codes for CASTPDRGPMGYTF.

The chain is built from TRBV11-2 and TRBJ2-1, with D hard to call. The CDR3 covers 11 residues. V was clipped by 8 bases and J by 5 bases, with 7 bases between them. CDR1 and CDR2 from the germline V gene are SGHAT and FQNNGV. The DNA for the CDR3 is TGTGCCAGCGAGTCTCACAATGAGCAGTTCTTC. This gives the protein CASESHNEQFF.

This clone occurred a few times. The J gene is TRBJ2-7, the V gene TRBV9, with 11 positions matching TRBD2. Germline lookup yields CDR1 SGDLS and CDR2 YYNGEE. The CDR3 extends over 15 amino acids. The junction had 4 bases not matched to a gene; V was cut back by 3 bases and J by 2 bases. For the CDR3, the DNA is TGTGCCAGCAGCGAGACTAGCGGGGTACCCTACGAGCAGTACTTC. Amino acid sequence: CASSETSGVPYEQYF.

V is TRBV5-4 and J is TRBJ2-7, with 9 nucleotides matching TRBD1. V was clipped by 4 bases and J by 6 bases; unmatched bases: 11. The germline gives CDR1 SGHNT, CDR2 YYREEE (reference sequence). CDR3 length: 15 residues. CDR3 coding DNA: TGTGCCAGCAGCCTCGAGACAGGGGGAAAAGGCGAGCAGTACTTC. Its translation is CASSLETGGKGEQYF.

In its sample, this clone was seen a few times. This sequence joins TRBV30 and TRBJ2-7, with a weak D call TRBD1 (5 bases). V lost 2 bases, J lost 3 bases, and 11 bases lay in between. The CDR3 covers 13 residues. From germline, CDR1 is GTSNPN and CDR2 SVGIG (reference sequence). CDR3 sequence: CAWSIGHLYEQYF. CDR3 bases: TGTGCCTGGAGTATCGGACACCTCTACGAGCAGTACTTC.

The rearrangement joins TRBV21-1 to TRBJ2-1; the listed D gene, TRBD2, was not tested against the DNA. TRBV21-1 is reported as a pseudogene. The CDR3 has 20 residues. This CDR3 is CASSPHRLAGDINAYNEQFF. Written as DNA, the CDR3 is TGTGCCAGCAGCCCCCACAGGCTAGCGGGAGACATTAATGCCTACAATGAGCAGTTCTTC.

The rearrangement joins TRBV9 to TRBJ1-6; no firm D call. The CDR3 totals 16 residues. With 4 bases removed from V and 7 bases from J, the gap between germline ends came to 18 bases. Germline loops: CDR1 SGDLS, CDR2 YYNGEE. Here the CDR3 reads CASSSPHGQSNSPLHF. Here the CDR3 DNA reads TGTGCCAGCAGCTCTCCTCATGGGCAATCAAATTCACCCCTCCACTTT.

V usage is TRBV11-3 and J usage is TRBJ2-5, with D perhaps TRBD1 (5 bases). V lost 2 bases and J lost 2, with 6 bases in between. CDR3 length equals 13 residues. Germline values: CDR1 SGHNT, CDR2 YENEEA. CDR3 sequence (DNA): TGTGCCAGCAGCTTAAGGGGACAAGAGACCCAGTACTTC. This translates into CASSLRGQETQYF.

The V and J genes are TRBV5-5 and TRBJ1-1, with TRBD1 identical over 9 bases. This CDR3 has 15 amino acids. With V trimmed by 1 base and J by 5 bases, 6 bases remained unmatched. Germline values: CDR1 SGHKS, CDR2 YYEKEE (reference sequence). The chain's CDR3 is CASSLRGTGSTEAFF. The DNA of the CDR3 is TGTGCCAGCAGCTTGCGTGGGACAGGGTCTACTGAAGCTTTCTTT.

V is TRBV15 and J is TRBJ1-1; D remains ambiguous. Per germline, CDR1 LNHNV and CDR2 YYDKDF (reference sequence). V dropped 4 bases and J dropped 3 bases, with 9 bases sitting between them. CDR3 length: 13 residues. The CDR3 here is CATSMTKDTEAFF. The CDR3 DNA reads TGTGCCACCAGCATGACTAAAGACACTGAAGCTTTCTTT.

The gene calls are TRBV5-1 and TRBJ1-2; no firm D call. The CDR3 totals 16 residues. Trimming removed 0 bases at V and 6 bases at J, with 18 bases between. Germline V CDR1 and CDR2: SGHRS, YFSETQ. The CDR3 spells CASSLGWAVAQDGYTF. CDR3 DNA sequence: TGCGCCAGCAGCTTGGGATGGGCAGTGGCTCAGGATGGCTACACCTTC.

This clone was counted between two and nine times. An end of the junction differs from the germline gene, which may be a read error. The chain combines TRBV13 with TRBJ2-7; maybe TRBD2 (6 bases). Looked up from germline, CDR1 is PRHDT and CDR2 is FYEKMQ (reference sequence). The CDR3 has 15 residues. CDR3 region: CASSPGIGTSSEQYF. In DNA, the CDR3 is TGTGCCAGCAGCCCGGGGATAGGGACTTCCTCCGAGCAGTACTTC.

This clone was picked up a small number of times. This chain joins TRBV2 and TRBJ2-5; 10 nucleotides agree with TRBD2. This CDR3 comprises 16 residues. Germline CDR1 and CDR2: SNHLY and FYNNEI. Trimming took 4 bases from V and 5 from J; bases not matched to a gene: 10. The CDR3 loop is CASSVRAGGPRETQYF. The CDR3 nucleotides read TGTGCCAGCAGTGTACGAGCGGGAGGGCCACGGGAGACCCAGTACTTC.

J is TRBJ2-3 and V is TRBV4-1, with D possibly matching TRBD2 (6 bases). Germline V CDR1 and CDR2: MGHRA, YSYEKL. V gave up 2 bases and J gave up 3 bases, with 12 bases separating them. CDR3 length: 15 residues. CDR3 nucleotide sequence: TGCGCCAGCAGCCAAAGGGAAGGAGGGACAGATACGCAGTATTTT. It yields the protein CASSQREGGTDTQYF.

The chain employs TRBV11-1 and TRBJ1-2, with 7 bases lining up with TRBD1. Germline lookup yields CDR1 SGHAT and CDR2 FQDESV (reference sequence). The CDR3 is 14 residues long. J lost 8 bases, V lost 5 bases, and 11 bases had no gene match. The CDR3 sequence is CASSPQVTGRGYTF. CDR3 DNA sequence: TGTGCCAGCAGCCCGCAAGTGACAGGGAGAGGCTACACCTTC.

The J gene is TRBJ1-2, the V gene TRBV7-9, with 9 bases aligning to TRBD1. From germline, CDR1 is SEHNR and CDR2 FQNEAQ (reference sequence). Trimming removed 5 bases from V and 4 bases from J; junction bases left unmatched: 5. This CDR3 spans 14 amino acids. The CDR3 loop reads CASSIQGARYGYTF. Written as DNA, the CDR3 is TGTGCCAGCAGCATACAGGGGGCGCGCTATGGCTACACCTTC.

V is TRBV30 and J is TRBJ2-7; D possibly corresponds to TRBD2 (6 bases). V was pared by 3 bases and J by 4 bases, with 13 bases between. The germline CDR1 and CDR2 sequences are GTSNPN and SVGIG (reference sequence). There are 13 residues in the CDR3. The CDR3 DNA reads as TGTGCCTGGAGGCCCGGCGGAGGGTACGAGCAGTACTTC. Translation: CAWRPGGGYEQYF.

This chain uses TRBV9 with TRBJ1-1; D may be TRBD1 (5 bases). The CDR3 contains 15 residues. Per germline, CDR1 SGDLS and CDR2 YYNGEE. Trimming left V 0 bases short and J 5 bases short, with 14 bases between. For the CDR3, the DNA is TGTGCCAGCAGCGTAGAACCGGGGGTGGTGACTGAAGCTTTCTTT. Its protein is CASSVEPGVVTEAFF. Together with reference TRBV9 and TRBJ1-1, the CDR3 gives the full variable domain: DSGVTQTPKHLITATGQRVTLRCSPRSGDLSVYWYQQSLDQGLQFLIQYYNGEERAKGNILERFSAQQFPDLHSELNLSSLELGDSALYFCASSVEPGVVTEAFFGQGTRLTVV.